One and the same sample provided the 26 T cell receptor beta chains below, sequenced in a study of chemoradiotherapy in HPV16-positive cancers. Clones were read by immunoSEQ multiplex PCR, and TCRdb kept only the in-frame ones, dropping some. In the table there are some 27,000 clones, more than 90% of which are singletons. Sequencing used blood, obtained from a patient who underwent chemoradiotherapy. The receptor source for this set is a human donor with HPV-associated anogenital cancer.

The V gene is TRBV5-5, the J gene TRBJ2-7; D may be TRBD1 (5 bases). The germline V gene encodes CDR1 SGHKS and CDR2 YYEKEE (reference sequence). The CDR3 consists of 15 residues. V gave up 0 bases and J gave up 0 bases, with 10 bases separating them. The CDR3 here is CASSLGQLSSYEQYF. CDR3 nucleotides: TGTGCCAGCAGCTTGGGACAGCTTAGCTCCTACGAGCAGTACTTC.

The CDR3 DNA sequence: TGTGCCAGCAGTGAAGGGCCCGGTGAAGCTTTCTTT. It yields the protein CASSEGPGEAFF. This chain joins TRBV25-1 and TRBJ1-1, with D unresolved. Trimming pared 2 bases from V and 7 bases from J, leaving 8 bases between. CDR3 length: 12 amino acids. Germline lookup yields CDR1 MGHDK and CDR2 SYGVNS.

The genes are TRBV5-6 and TRBJ1-5; tentatively, D is TRBD1 (6 bases). Germline lookup yields CDR1 SGHDT and CDR2 YYEEEE. CDR3 length: 12 amino acids. V lost 4 bases and J lost 7, with 9 bases in between. The CDR3 DNA reads TGTGCCAGCAGCATAGGGGGACAGCCCCAGCATTTT. This translates into CASSIGGQPQHF.

The chain recombines TRBV18 with TRBJ1-1; TRBD1 matches 9 bases. Germline values: CDR1 KGHSH, CDR2 LQKENI. The length of the CDR3 is 14 residues. V was pared by 4 bases and J by 4 bases, with 4 bases of the junction left unmatched. The CDR3 here is CASSQGQGGTEAFF. For the CDR3, the DNA is TGTGCCAGCTCACAGGGACAGGGAGGCACTGAAGCTTTCTTT.

The J gene is TRBJ2-5, the V gene TRBV5-1; D remains ambiguous. Per germline, CDR1 SGHRS and CDR2 YFSETQ. CDR3 length equals 14 residues. Trimming took 0 bases from V and 4 from J, leaving 10 bases between them. In DNA form, the CDR3 reads TGCGCCAGCAGCTTGGGGACGACTGGAGAGACCCAGTACTTC. Its translation is CASSLGTTGETQYF.

The chain joins TRBV9 to TRBJ2-7, with 7 bases aligning to TRBD2. CDR1 and CDR2 (germline): SGDLS, YYNGEE. There are 13 residues in the CDR3. V was clipped by 4 bases and J by 2 bases; unmatched bases: 3. The CDR3 sequence is CASSPGGTYEQYF. The CDR3 region has the DNA TGTGCCAGCAGCCCCGGGGGGACCTACGAGCAGTACTTC.

This clone was counted a few times. The V call is TRBV2, the J call TRBJ1-5, with 10 nucleotides matching TRBD1. The V segment lost 2 bases and the J segment 6 bases; nucleotides outside the gene matches: 7. The CDR3 covers 16 residues. Germline-derived CDR1 and CDR2 are SNHLY and FYNNEI. This CDR3 is CASSEWRTGGSQPQHF. The CDR3 nucleotides read TGTGCCAGCAGTGAATGGCGGACAGGGGGGAGTCAGCCCCAGCATTTT. The full variable domain, in which reference TRBV2 and TRBJ1-5 provide the parts outside the CDR3, is EPEVTQTPSHQVTQMGQEVILRCVPISNHLYFYWYRQILGQKVEFLVSFYNNEISEKSEIFDDQFSVERPDGSNFTLKIRSTKLEDSAMYFCASSEWRTGGSQPQHFGDGTRLSIL.

This rearrangement joins TRBV4-1 to TRBJ2-2; D not resolved. CDR3 size: 15 residues. CDR1 is MGHRA, CDR2 YSYEKL, per germline. The V gene lost 0 bases and the J gene lost 2 bases, with 7 bases spanning the gap. The CDR3 protein is CASSQDWGNTGELFF. The CDR3 DNA reads TGCGCCAGCAGCCAAGATTGGGGAAACACCGGGGAGCTGTTTTTT.

This clone was seen only once. The gene calls are TRBV28 and TRBJ1-5; D unclear. Deletions cut 6 bases from V and 0 bases from J, with 3 bases between. The CDR3 contains 12 residues. The germline CDR1 and CDR2 sequences are MDHEN and SYDVKM. CDR3 residues: CASRGSNQPQHF. The CDR3 DNA sequence: TGTGCCAGCAGAGGTAGCAATCAGCCCCAGCATTTT. The whole variable domain, remainder taken from reference TRBV28 and TRBJ1-5, is DVKVTQSSRYLVKRTGEKVFLECVQDMDHENMFWYRQDPGLGLRLIYFSYDVKMKEKGDIPEGYSVSREKKERFSLILESASTNQTSMYLCASRGSNQPQHFGDGTRLSIL.

The chain links TRBV11-2 to TRBJ1-1, with 7 bases that match TRBD1. The CDR3 totals 14 residues. CDR1 SGHAT and CDR2 FQNNGV come from the germline V gene. Losses at the gene ends were 5 bases for V and 1 base for J; bases not matched to a gene: 4. CDR3 sequence reads: CASSPGTENTEAFF. As DNA, the CDR3 is TGTGCCAGCAGCCCCGGGACAGAGAACACTGAAGCTTTCTTT.

The gene calls are TRBV14 and TRBJ2-1, with a possible D match to TRBD2 (6 bases). Trimming pared 1 base from V and 0 bases from J, leaving 13 bases between. Germline values: CDR1 SGHDN, CDR2 FVKESK. The CDR3 covers 17 residues. This CDR3 is CASSQAMEGRSYNEQFF. CDR3 DNA sequence: TGTGCCAGCAGCCAAGCGATGGAGGGGCGCTCCTACAATGAGCAGTTCTTC.

The genes are TRBV7-4 and TRBJ1-5; 8 bases are a match to TRBD1. V dropped 5 bases and J dropped 11; count of bases not matched to a gene: 23. CDR3 length equals 18 residues. Germline assignment: CDR1 SGHVT and CDR2 SQSDAQ. CDR3 in amino acids: CASSHQAGTGLEGEAQHF. CDR3 in DNA: TGTGCCAGCAGCCATCAGGCCGGGACAGGCCTTGAGGGTGAGGCCCAGCATTTT.

The chain carries TRBV7-9 and TRBJ2-2, with D unresolved. Trimming cost V 5 bases and J 2 bases, with 9 bases left between them. CDR3 size: 14 residues. Germline lookup yields CDR1 SEHNR and CDR2 FQNEAQ (reference sequence). Written as DNA, the CDR3 is TGTGCCAGCAGCCCCCCCGTCAACACCGGGGAGCTGTTTTTT. Its translation is CASSPPVNTGELFF.

The rearrangement joins TRBV5-6 to TRBJ2-7; 9 bases map to TRBD2. The V segment lost 5 bases and the J segment 4 bases; nucleotides outside the gene matches: 4. The germline gives CDR1 SGHDT, CDR2 YYEEEE. The length of the CDR3 is 13 residues. CDR3 protein: CASRSLAGYEQYF. CDR3 DNA sequence: TGTGCCAGCAGGAGTCTAGCGGGATACGAGCAGTACTTC.

The chain has TRBV10-3 and TRBJ2-7; D remains ambiguous. The germline CDR1 and CDR2 sequences are ENHRY and SYGVKD. The V end was cut by 3 bases, the J end by 3 bases, with 6 bases between. The CDR3 has 12 amino acids. CDR3 nucleotide sequence: TGTGCCATCAGTGATAACAGCTACGAGCAGTACTTC. Its protein product is CAISDNSYEQYF.

The chain combines TRBV4-1 with TRBJ2-1; D uncertain. V was cut by 0 bases and J by 7 bases, with 10 bases left in between. The CDR3 spans 14 residues. Germline values: CDR1 MGHRA, CDR2 YSYEKL. The CDR3 coding sequence is TGCGCCAGCAGCCAAGATCCGGGTGCAAATGAGCAGTTCTTC. This encodes CASSQDPGANEQFF.

V and J are TRBV30 and TRBJ2-1, with TRBD2 matching over 10 bases. Germline values: CDR1 GTSNPN, CDR2 SVGIG (reference sequence). The CDR3 runs to 14 residues. The V gene end was trimmed by 5 bases and the J gene end by 3 bases; junction bases not matched to a gene: 4. CDR3 nucleotide sequence: TGTGCCTGGGGTAGGACTAGCGGCTACAATGAGCAGTTCTTC. Its translation is CAWGRTSGYNEQFF. Looking up the rest from reference TRBV30 and TRBJ2-1 gives the full variable domain: SQTIHQWPATLVQPVGSPLSLECTVEGTSNPNLYWYRQAAGRGLQLLFYSVGIGQISSEVPQNLSASRPQDRQFILSSKKLLLSDSGFYLCAWGRTSGYNEQFFGPGTRLTVL.

This sequence joins TRBV19 and TRBJ1-1, with a possible D match to TRBD1 (5 bases). V was shortened by 0 bases and J by 5 bases, with 10 bases between the two germline ends. The CDR3 spans 14 residues. In germline, CDR1 is LNHDA, CDR2 SQIVND (reference sequence). The CDR3 is CASSIDRGKTEAFF. The DNA of the CDR3 is TGTGCCAGTAGTATAGATAGGGGTAAGACTGAAGCTTTCTTT.

The chain links TRBV6-6 to TRBJ1-2; no clear D. Germline CDR1 reads MNHNY; CDR2 reads SVGAGI (reference sequence). Between the trimmed V and J ends, which lost 8 bases and 6 bases, there was a span of 10 bases. This CDR3 contains 11 residues. CDR3 in DNA: TGTGCCAGCGGGGAGTTCGATGGCTACACCTTC. Its translation is CASGEFDGYTF.

The chain links TRBV6-6 to TRBJ1-6, with 8 bases identical to TRBD1. Germline-derived CDR1 and CDR2 are MNHNY and SVGAGI (reference sequence). Germline trimming cut 0 bases from V and 7 bases from J; bases unmatched to any gene: 2. CDR3 length: 15 amino acids. CDR3 region: CASSYSPGGNSPLHF. The CDR3 DNA reads as TGTGCCAGCAGTTACTCACCAGGGGGCAATTCACCCCTCCACTTT.

This chain uses TRBV7-8 with TRBJ1-2; tentatively, D is TRBD1 (6 bases). CDR3 length: 17 amino acids. Germline V CDR1 and CDR2: SGHVS, FQNEAQ. The germline V and J ends were trimmed by 4 bases and 3 bases, with 21 bases remaining between them. Written as DNA, the CDR3 is TGTGCCAGCAGCTCCCTATTAAGGGGGAGGGATTACTATGGCTACACCTTC. Translating it yields CASSSLLRGRDYYGYTF.

The genes are TRBV5-6 and TRBJ2-7, with D perhaps matching TRBD1 (6 bases). Trimming removed 2 bases at V and 1 base at J, with 10 bases between. The length of the CDR3 is 14 residues. The germline CDR1 and CDR2 sequences are SGHDT and YYEEEE. For the CDR3, the DNA is TGTGCCAGCAGCTTCGGGACACCTTCCTACGAGCAGTACTTC. Translation: CASSFGTPSYEQYF.

The chain recombines TRBV6-5 with TRBJ2-5; D uncertain. V was shortened by 1 base and J by 4 bases, with 10 bases between the two germline ends. This CDR3 is built from 14 residues. Germline CDR1 reads MNHEY; CDR2 reads SVGAGI. CDR3 DNA: TGTGCCAGCAGTTACTTGATAGGTCGAGAGACCCAGTACTTC. Its translation: CASSYLIGRETQYF.

The chain recombines TRBV9 with TRBJ2-7; TRBD2 matches at 9 bases. The CDR3 sequence is 17 residues long. Germline V gene lookup returns CDR1 SGDLS and CDR2 YYNGEE. The ends lost 4 bases at V and 6 bases at J; junction bases unmatched: 17. The CDR3 region has the DNA TGTGCCAGCAGCCGTGCCGCTGGGACTAGCTCATTTGGCGAGCAGTACTTC. Its protein product is CASSRAAGTSSFGEQYF.

The J gene is TRBJ2-7, the V gene TRBV11-3; 10 nucleotides match TRBD1. This CDR3 has 14 amino acids. V was pared by 5 bases and J by 5 bases, with 6 bases of the junction left unmatched. Per the germline V gene, CDR1 is SGHNT and CDR2 is YENEEA. The CDR3 spells CASSPGTGVHEQYF. Here the CDR3 DNA reads TGTGCCAGCAGCCCTGGGACAGGGGTCCACGAGCAGTACTTC.

This clone was recorded once. This chain uses TRBV27 with TRBJ2-2, with unresolved D. CDR3 length equals 12 residues. Germline V gene data show CDR1 as MNHEY and CDR2 as SMNVEV (reference sequence). The V gene lost 6 bases and the J gene lost 4 bases, with 6 bases spanning the gap. For the CDR3, the DNA is TGTGCCAGCAGCCAAGTCACCGGGGAGCTGTTTTTT. This gives the protein CASSQVTGELFF.